A single sample gave rise to the 6 T cell receptor beta chains below, sequenced in a study of OX40 agonist ivuxolimab in advanced cancers. The method was immunoSEQ multiplex PCR; TCRdb's version includes in-frame clones alone and lacks a portion of them. This table holds tens of thousands of clones, about four fifths found once. The material sequenced was CD4+ or CD8+ T cells sorted from blood, taken in a trial of the OX40 agonist ivuxolimab. The receptors originated from an adult with an advanced solid tumor such as melanoma, head and neck, liver or kidney cancer.

The V call is TRBV5-6, the J call TRBJ1-2; the D is unclear. The V gene's germline CDR1 is SGHDT and CDR2 YYEEEE. V lost 5 bases and J 2 bases, leaving 13 bases between the germline ends. The CDR3 loop spans 14 amino acids. The CDR3 coding sequence is TGTGCCAGCAGTCCGACTCCCGACAACTATGGCTACACCTTC. It encodes CASSPTPDNYGYTF.

This chain connects TRBV28 to TRBJ1-1; a possible D gene is TRBD1 (5 bases). The germline gives CDR1 MDHEN, CDR2 SYDVKM. V lost 6 bases and J lost 11, with 16 bases in between. This CDR3 comprises 12 residues. Here the CDR3 DNA reads TGTGCCAGCAGCTCCCAGGGCCTACGGGCTTTCTTT. Its protein product is CASSSQGLRAFF.

The chain has TRBV5-1 and TRBJ1-4; no clear D. The germline V and J ends were trimmed by 4 bases and 7 bases, with 17 bases remaining between them. The CDR3 consists of 15 residues. Germline-derived CDR1 and CDR2 are SGHRS and YFSETQ. The CDR3 sequence: CASSVRTGSGEKLFF. In DNA form, the CDR3 reads TGCGCCAGCAGCGTAAGGACTGGAAGTGGTGAAAAACTGTTTTTT.

The gene calls are TRBV7-2 and TRBJ2-5; 8 positions match TRBD2. Germline CDR1 reads SGHTA; CDR2 reads FQGNSA. The junction had 16 bases not matched to a gene; V was cut back by 5 bases and J by 2 bases. This CDR3 is 18 amino acids long. CDR3 sequence reads: CASSLPPWTSQGQETQYF. DNA for the CDR3: TGTGCCAGCAGCCTCCCACCTTGGACTAGCCAGGGTCAAGAGACCCAGTACTTC.

V is TRBV6-9 and J is TRBJ2-7, with D tentatively TRBD1 or TRBD2 (6 bases each). The CDR3 is made up of 14 amino acids. V was shortened by 5 bases and J by 1 base, with 12 bases between the two germline ends. The germline gives CDR1 MNHGY, CDR2 SVAAGI. CDR3 sequence (DNA): TGTGCCAGCAGTGTCCGGGGGCCATCCTACGAGCAGTACTTC. Translation: CASSVRGPSYEQYF.

The J gene is TRBJ1-4, the V gene TRBV11-2, with D possibly matching TRBD1 (5 bases). Germline assignment: CDR1 SGHAT and CDR2 FQNNGV. V was shortened by 1 base and J by 0 bases, with 12 bases between the two germline ends. This CDR3 has 17 residues. The CDR3 reads CASSLVTGDPTNEKLFF. For the CDR3, the DNA is TGTGCCAGCAGCTTAGTCACCGGGGACCCAACTAATGAAAAACTGTTTTTT.